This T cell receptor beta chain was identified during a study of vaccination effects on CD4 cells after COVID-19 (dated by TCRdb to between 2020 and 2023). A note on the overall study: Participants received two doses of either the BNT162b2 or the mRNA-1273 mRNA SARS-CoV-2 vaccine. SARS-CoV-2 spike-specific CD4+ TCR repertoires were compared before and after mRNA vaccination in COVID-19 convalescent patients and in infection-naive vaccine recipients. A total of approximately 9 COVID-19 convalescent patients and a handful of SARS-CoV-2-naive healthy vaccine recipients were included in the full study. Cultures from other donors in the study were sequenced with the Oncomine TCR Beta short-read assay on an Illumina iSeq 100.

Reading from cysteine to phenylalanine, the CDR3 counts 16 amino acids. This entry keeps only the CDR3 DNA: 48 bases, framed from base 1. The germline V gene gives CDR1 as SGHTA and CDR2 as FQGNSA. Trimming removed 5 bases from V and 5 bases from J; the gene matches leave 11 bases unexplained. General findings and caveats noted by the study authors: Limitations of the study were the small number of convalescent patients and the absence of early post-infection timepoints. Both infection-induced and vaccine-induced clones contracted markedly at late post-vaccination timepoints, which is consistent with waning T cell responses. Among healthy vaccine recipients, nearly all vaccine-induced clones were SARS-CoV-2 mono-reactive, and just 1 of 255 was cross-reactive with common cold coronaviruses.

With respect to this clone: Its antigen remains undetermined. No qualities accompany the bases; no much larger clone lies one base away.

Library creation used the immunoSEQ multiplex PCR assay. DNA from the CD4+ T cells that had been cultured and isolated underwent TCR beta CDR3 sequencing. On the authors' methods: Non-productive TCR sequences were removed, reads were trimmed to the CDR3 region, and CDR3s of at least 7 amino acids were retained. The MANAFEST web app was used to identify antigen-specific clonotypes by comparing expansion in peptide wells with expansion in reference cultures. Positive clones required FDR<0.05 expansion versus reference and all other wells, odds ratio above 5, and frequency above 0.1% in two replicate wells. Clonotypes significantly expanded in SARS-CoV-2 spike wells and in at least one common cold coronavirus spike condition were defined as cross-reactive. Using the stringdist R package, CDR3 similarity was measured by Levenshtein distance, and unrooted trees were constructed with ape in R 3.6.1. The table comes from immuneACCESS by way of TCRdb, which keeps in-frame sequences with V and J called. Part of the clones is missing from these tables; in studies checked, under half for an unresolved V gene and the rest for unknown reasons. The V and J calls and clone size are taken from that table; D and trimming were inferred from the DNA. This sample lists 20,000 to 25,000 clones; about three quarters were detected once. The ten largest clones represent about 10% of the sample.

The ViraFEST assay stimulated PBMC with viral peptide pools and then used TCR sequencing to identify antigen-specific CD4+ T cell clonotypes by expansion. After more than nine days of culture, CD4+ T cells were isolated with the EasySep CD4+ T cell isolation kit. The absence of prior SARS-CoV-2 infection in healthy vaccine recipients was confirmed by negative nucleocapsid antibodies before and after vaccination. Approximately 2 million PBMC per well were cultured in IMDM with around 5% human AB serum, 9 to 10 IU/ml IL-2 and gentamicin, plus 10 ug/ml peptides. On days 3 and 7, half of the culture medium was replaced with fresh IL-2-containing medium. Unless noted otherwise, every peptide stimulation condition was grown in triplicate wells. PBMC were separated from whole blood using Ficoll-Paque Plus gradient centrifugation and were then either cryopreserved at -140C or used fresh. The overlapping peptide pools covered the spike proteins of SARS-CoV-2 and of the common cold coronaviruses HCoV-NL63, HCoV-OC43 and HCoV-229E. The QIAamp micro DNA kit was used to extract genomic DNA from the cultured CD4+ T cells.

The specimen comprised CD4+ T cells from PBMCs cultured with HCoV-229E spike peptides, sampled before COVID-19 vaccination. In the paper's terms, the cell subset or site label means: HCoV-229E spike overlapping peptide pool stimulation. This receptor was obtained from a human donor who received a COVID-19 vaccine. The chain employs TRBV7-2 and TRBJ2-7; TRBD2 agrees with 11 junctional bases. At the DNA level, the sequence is TGTGCCAGCAGCCTAATAGCGGGAGGGCCGGTCCACGAGCAGTACTTC. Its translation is CASSLIAGGPVHEQYF.